This T cell receptor (beta chain) was sequenced in a study of T cells in Graves' hyperthyroidism and ophthalmopathy. The sample holds a few counts of this clonotype. The CDR3 regions of TCR beta were amplified from RNA transcripts. Researchers ran a first-round RT-PCR on the TCR CDR3 using the HTBI primer set. From the multiplex PCR reads, TCRdb called clonotypes with MiXCR, one entry per CDR3 protein. The sample has 400,000 or so distinct CDR3 sequences; about 14% are singletons. The ends were cut back, 4 bases at V and 0 bases at J, with 9 bases in the middle. Germline V CDR1 and CDR2: MNHNS, SASEGT. This CDR3 region has 15 residues.

The chain is built from TRBV6-1 and TRBJ1-4; D not certain. This receptor was taken from a woman aged 25 to 39 with Graves' ophthalmopathy. The sequenced material came from blood. CDR3 nucleotide sequence: TGTGCCAGCAGTGGGACCCTTCCAACTAATGAAAAACTGTTTTTT. Its protein is CASSGTLPTNEKLFF.